This T cell receptor (beta chain) was identified during a study of memory CD8 T cells in hepatitis C reinfection. This clone was detected only a few times. CDR3 length: 13 amino acids. Germline CDR1 is MGHRA and CDR2 is YSYEKL. With 1 base clipped from V and 11 bases from J, the junction kept 7 bases outside the gene matches. Using immunoSEQ multiplex PCR, the repertoire was profiled, and TCRdb retains in-frame clones only, with some absent. The sample has tens of thousands of clones, roughly 88% seen once. Time point specified: peak reinfection, 3 to 8 weeks after reinfection detection. Sorted cells were sequenced directly ex vivo without any in vitro expansion. Control naive CD8 T cells came from a couple of donors at all three reinfection time points.

This chain connects TRBV4-1 to TRBJ1-1; 7 bases agree with TRBD1. The origin of this receptor is a man younger than 35 with hepatitis C virus infection. The sample taken for sequencing was naive CD8+ T cells sorted from blood. CDR3 DNA: TGCGCCAGCAGCCAAGGCTCCGGGACAGAGGCTTTCTTT. Protein product: CASSQGSGTEAFF.